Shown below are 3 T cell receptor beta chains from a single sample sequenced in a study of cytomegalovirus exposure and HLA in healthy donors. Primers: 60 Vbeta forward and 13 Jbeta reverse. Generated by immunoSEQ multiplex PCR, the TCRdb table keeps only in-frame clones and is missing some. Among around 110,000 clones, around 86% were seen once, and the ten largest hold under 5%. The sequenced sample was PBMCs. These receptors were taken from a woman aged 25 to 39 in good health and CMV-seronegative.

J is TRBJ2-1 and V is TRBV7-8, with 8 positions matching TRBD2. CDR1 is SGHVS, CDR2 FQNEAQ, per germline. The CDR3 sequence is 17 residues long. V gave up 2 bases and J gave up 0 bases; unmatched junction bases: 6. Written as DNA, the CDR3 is TGTGCCAGCAGCTTACCCACTAGCGGTATCTCCTACAATGAGCAGTTCTTC. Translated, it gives CASSLPTSGISYNEQFF. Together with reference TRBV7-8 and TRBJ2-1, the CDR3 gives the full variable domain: GAGVSQSPRYKVAKRGQDVALRCDPISGHVSLFWYQQALGQGPEFLTYFQNEAQLDKSGLPSDRFFAERPEGSVSTLKIQRTQQEDSAVYLCASSLPTSGISYNEQFFGPGTRLTVL.

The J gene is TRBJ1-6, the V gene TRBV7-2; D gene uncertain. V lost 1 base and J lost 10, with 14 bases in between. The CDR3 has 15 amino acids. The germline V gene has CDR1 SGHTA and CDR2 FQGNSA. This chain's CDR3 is CASSLEEGIRSPLHF. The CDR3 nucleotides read TGTGCCAGCAGCTTAGAGGAGGGTATAAGGTCACCCCTCCACTTT. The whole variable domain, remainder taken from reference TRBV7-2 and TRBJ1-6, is GAGVSQSPSNKVTEKGKDVELRCDPISGHTALYWYRQSLGQGLEFLIYFQGNSAPDKSGLPSDRFSAERTGGSVSTLTIQRTQQEDSAVYLCASSLEEGIRSPLHFGNGTRLTVT.

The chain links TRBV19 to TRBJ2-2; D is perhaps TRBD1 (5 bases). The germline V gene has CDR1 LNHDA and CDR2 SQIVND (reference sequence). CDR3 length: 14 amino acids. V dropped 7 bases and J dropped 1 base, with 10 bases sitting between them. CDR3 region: CASNPQVNTGELFF. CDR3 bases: TGTGCCAGTAACCCACAGGTGAACACCGGGGAGCTGTTTTTT.